The T cell receptor beta chain under discussion was sequenced for a study of T cells in narcolepsy. Study findings and constraints: Autoreactive HCRT-specific and TRIB2-specific clonotypes were marked in same-patient CSF-versus-blood CD4+ comparisons. Blood of same and different patients, but not healthy controls, reportedly held recurring autoreactive clonotypes.

The count of this clone is one. Its antigen is not known. From germline, CDR1 is GTSNPN and CDR2 SVGIG (reference sequence). CDR3 length: 11 residues. Trimming pared 2 bases from V and 10 bases from J, leaving 9 bases between. TCRdb keeps only in-frame clones here, not all; method: immunoSEQ multiplex PCR. The data contain tens of thousands of clones, around four fifths of them seen just once; the ten biggest clones take up about 0.62%. The source is a human donor in good health. The chain has TRBV30 and TRBJ2-1; possibly TRBD2 for D (6 bases). Sequenced sample: memory (CD45RA-) CD4+ T cells from blood. CDR3 nucleotide sequence: TGTGCCTGGAGTTATGGACTAGAGCAGTTCTTC. Its protein product is CAWSYGLEQFF.